Shown below are 4 T cell receptor beta chains from a single sample sequenced in a study of CD8 T cells in Susac syndrome. A quantity of about 0.45 to 1 ug RNA underwent reverse transcription using random hexamers. MiXCR was run by TCRdb on the immunoSEQ multiplex PCR reads, yielding one entry per CDR3 protein. Here the sample spans 100,000 to 150,000 distinct CDR3 sequences, 85% to 95% being singletons. The sequenced material came from CD4+ T cells from PBMCs. These receptors were taken from a human donor in good health.

DNA for the CDR3: TGTGCCAGCAGTGATTCACGGAGGCCCTACGAGCAGTACTTC. It specifies CASSDSRRPYEQYF. The genes are TRBV2 and TRBJ2-7, with D perhaps TRBD2 (5 bases). The CDR3 covers 14 residues. CDR1 and CDR2 (germline): SNHLY, FYNNEI. Between the trimmed V and J ends, which lost 3 bases and 2 bases, there was a span of 11 bases.

The chain recombines TRBV4-2 with TRBJ2-2; the D is unclear. This CDR3 region has 16 residues. Trimming cost V 0 bases and J 0 bases, with 8 bases left between them. Germline V gene sequence: CDR1 LGHNA, CDR2 YNFKEQ. In DNA form, the CDR3 reads TGTGCCAGCAGCCAAGAGGGCGGATCGAACACCGGGGAGCTGTTTTTT. Translating it yields CASSQEGGSNTGELFF.

The CDR3 DNA reads TGTGCCAGCACTAACTCCTACGAGCAGTACTTC. Translated, it gives CASTNSYEQYF. The V and J genes are TRBV6-2 or TRBV6-3 and TRBJ2-7; D gene unclear. Germline CDR1 MNHEY, CDR2 SVGEGT. Trimming pared 7 bases from V and 0 bases from J, leaving 4 bases between. The CDR3 is 11 residues long.

V usage is TRBV5-8 and J usage is TRBJ2-5, with no clear D. The ends were cut back, 4 bases at V and 5 bases at J, with 9 bases in the middle. The CDR3 contains 12 residues. The germline gives CDR1 SGHTS, CDR2 YDEGEE. CDR3 DNA sequence: TGTGCCAGCAGCCGGCCTTTGGAGACCCAGTACTTC. It is translated as CASSRPLETQYF.